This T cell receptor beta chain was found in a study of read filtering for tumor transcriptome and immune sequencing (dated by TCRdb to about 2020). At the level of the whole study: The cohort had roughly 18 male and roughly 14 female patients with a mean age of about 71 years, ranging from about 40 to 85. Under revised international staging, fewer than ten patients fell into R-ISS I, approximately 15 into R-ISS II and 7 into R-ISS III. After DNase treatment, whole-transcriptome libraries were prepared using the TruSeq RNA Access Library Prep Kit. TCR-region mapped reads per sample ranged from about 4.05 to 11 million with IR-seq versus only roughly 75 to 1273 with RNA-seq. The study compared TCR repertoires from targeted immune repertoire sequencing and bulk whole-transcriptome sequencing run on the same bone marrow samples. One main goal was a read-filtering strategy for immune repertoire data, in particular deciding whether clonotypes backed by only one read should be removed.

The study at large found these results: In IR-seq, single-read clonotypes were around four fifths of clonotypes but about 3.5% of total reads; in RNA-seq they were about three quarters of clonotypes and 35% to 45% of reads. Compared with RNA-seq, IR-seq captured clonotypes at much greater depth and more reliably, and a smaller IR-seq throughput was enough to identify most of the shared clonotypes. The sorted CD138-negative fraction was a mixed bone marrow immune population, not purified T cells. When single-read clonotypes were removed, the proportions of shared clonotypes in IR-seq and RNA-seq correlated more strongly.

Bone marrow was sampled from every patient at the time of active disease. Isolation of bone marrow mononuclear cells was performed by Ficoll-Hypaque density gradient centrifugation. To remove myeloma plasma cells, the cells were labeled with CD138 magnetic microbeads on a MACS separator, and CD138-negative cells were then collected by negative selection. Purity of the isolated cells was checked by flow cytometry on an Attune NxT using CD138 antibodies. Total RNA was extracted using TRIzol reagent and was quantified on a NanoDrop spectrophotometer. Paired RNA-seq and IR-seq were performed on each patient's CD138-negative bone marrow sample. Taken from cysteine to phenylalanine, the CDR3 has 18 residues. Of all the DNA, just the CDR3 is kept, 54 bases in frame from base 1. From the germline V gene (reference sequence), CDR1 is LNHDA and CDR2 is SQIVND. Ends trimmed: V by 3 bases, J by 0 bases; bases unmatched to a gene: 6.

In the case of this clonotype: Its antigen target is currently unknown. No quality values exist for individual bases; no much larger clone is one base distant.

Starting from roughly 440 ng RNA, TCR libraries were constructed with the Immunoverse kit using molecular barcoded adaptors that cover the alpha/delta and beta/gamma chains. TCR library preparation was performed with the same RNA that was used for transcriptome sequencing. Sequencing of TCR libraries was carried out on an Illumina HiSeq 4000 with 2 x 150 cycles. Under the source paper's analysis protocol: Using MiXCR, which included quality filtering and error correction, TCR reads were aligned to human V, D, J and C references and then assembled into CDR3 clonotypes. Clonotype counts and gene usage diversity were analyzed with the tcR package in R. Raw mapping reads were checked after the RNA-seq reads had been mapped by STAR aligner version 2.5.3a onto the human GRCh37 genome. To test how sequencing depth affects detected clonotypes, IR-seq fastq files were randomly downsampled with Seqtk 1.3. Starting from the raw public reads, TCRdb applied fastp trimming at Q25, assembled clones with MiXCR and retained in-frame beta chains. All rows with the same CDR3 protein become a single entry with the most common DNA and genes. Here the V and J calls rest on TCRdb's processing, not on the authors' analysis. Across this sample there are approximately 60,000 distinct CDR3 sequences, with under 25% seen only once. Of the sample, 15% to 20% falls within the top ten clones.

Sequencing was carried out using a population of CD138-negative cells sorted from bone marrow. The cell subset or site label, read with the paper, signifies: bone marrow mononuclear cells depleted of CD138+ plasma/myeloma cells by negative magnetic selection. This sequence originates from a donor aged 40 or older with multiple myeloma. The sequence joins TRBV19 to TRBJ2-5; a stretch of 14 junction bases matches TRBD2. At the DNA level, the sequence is TGTGCCAGTAGTATCGGACTAGCGGGGGGCCGGTACCAAGAGACCCAGTACTTC. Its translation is CASSIGLAGGRYQETQYF.